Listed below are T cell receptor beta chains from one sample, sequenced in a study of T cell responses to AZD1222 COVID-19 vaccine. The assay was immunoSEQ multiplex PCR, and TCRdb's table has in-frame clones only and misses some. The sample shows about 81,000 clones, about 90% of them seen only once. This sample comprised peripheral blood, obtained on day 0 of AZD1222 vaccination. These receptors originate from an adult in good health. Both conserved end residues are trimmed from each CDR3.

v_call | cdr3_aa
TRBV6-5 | ASKKSGLASDTQY
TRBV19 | ASSPLQGNTEAF
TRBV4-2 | ASSQGASLMNTEAF
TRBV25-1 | ASSEYPRAVSDSPLH
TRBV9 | ASSPRPTDTQY
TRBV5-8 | ASSLVAGYNEQF
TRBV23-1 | ATTGRVKSPLH
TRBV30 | AWGTGTGEQY
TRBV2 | ASRALAKNIQY
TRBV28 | ASSRGGAPDTQY
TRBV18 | ASSPPGPLKQF
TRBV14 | ASSHSVDTEAF
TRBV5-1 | ASSLGGTSGSSYEQY
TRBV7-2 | ASSLGTGVDNEQF
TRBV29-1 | SVERSGSYITEAF
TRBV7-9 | ASSLVEGQETQY
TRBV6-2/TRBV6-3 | ASSYGADQNYGYT
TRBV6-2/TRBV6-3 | ASSYSISTSGRSYNEQF
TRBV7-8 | ASTIQRQGAQETQY
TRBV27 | ASTPTSDSRKNIQY
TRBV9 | ASSGDGELF
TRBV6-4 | ASSPTGKDTQY